A selection of T cell receptor beta chains follows, all from one sample in a study of identical twins. TCRdb analysed the 5' RACE reads with MiXCR anew, one entry per CDR3 protein. The sample records approximately 300,000 distinct CDR3 sequences, less than 9.5% being singletons. This sample was also put to use in a study of yellow fever vaccine responses in identical twins.

Material for sequencing was CD8+ T cells sorted from blood. These receptors all stem from a woman younger than 35 in good health. Both conserved end residues are part of each CDR3. Each record gives: V gene, clone size, J gene, D gene, CDR3 protein, CDR3 DNA. The D gene is left open where the match is weak. Some rows mark clone size as missing; the rest say once, few, many or name a class of expanded clone.

>TRBV5-6|few|TRBJ2-1|-
CASSHLRNEQFF
TGTGCCAGCAGCCACCTACGGAATGAGCAGTTCTTC
>TRBV10-3|few|TRBJ2-3|TRBD2
CAISQEGLAGLVDTQYF
TGTGCCATCAGTCAAGAAGGACTAGCGGGCCTTGTAGATACGCAGTATTTT
>TRBV28|many|TRBJ2-5|TRBD2
CASSFSGSETQYF
TGTGCCAGCAGTTTCAGCGGGAGTGAGACCCAGTACTTC
>TRBV4-3|many|TRBJ2-1|TRBD2
CASSQLKGAGADEQFF
TGCGCCAGCAGCCAATTAAAGGGAGCGGGAGCCGATGAGCAGTTCTTC
>TRBV6-1|-|TRBJ2-1|TRBD2
CASSSGEGWRENEQFF
TGTGCCAGCAGCTCCGGCGAGGGTTGGCGGGAGAATGAGCAGTTCTTC
>TRBV29-1|few|TRBJ1-1|TRBD1
CSFGTGNMNTEAFF
TGCAGCTTTGGGACAGGGAACATGAACACTGAAGCTTTCTTT
>TRBV29-1|few|TRBJ2-7|-
CSVAWGSSYEQYF
TGCAGCGTTGCTTGGGGGAGCTCCTACGAGCAGTACTTC
>TRBV10-1|few|TRBJ2-3|-
CASSDIPTDRTDTQYF
TGCGCCAGCAGTGATATACCTACCGATCGCACAGATACGCAGTATTTT
>TRBV2|many|TRBJ1-5|TRBD1
CASRPTGAHQPQHF
TGTGCCAGCAGGCCGACAGGGGCGCATCAGCCCCAGCATTTT
>TRBV3-1|-|TRBJ1-2|TRBD1
CASSQETGAAAYGYTF
TGTGCCAGCAGCCAAGAAACAGGGGCCGCCGCCTATGGCTACACCTTC
>TRBV25-1|few|TRBJ2-7|-
CASSEDDSSYEQYF
TGTGCCAGCAGTGAAGATGATAGCTCCTACGAGCAGTACTTC
>TRBV28|many|TRBJ2-2|-
CASSLPQGSYTGELFF
TGTGCCAGCAGTTTACCGCAAGGATCTTACACCGGGGAGCTGTTTTTT
>TRBV5-6|many|TRBJ2-3|-
CASSFVGEDTQYF
TGTGCCAGCAGCTTTGTGGGTGAGGATACGCAGTATTTT
>TRBV28|-|TRBJ2-2|TRBD2
CASSLVSSGGNGELFF
TGTGCCAGCAGTTTGGTGTCTAGCGGGGGTAACGGGGAGCTGTTTTTT
>TRBV10-3|many|TRBJ2-2|-
CAISESNRNTGELFF
TGTGCCATCAGTGAGTCGAACAGGAACACCGGGGAGCTGTTTTTT
>TRBV27|many|TRBJ2-7|TRBD2
CASSSGGSHYEQYF
TGTGCCAGCAGTTCTGGCGGGAGCCACTACGAGCAGTACTTC
>TRBV7-8|-|TRBJ1-1|TRBD1
CASSIGGGTEAFF
TGTGCCAGCAGCATAGGGGGCGGGACTGAAGCTTTCTTT
>TRBV6-1|-|TRBJ2-5|TRBD2
CASWASGRTETQYF
TGTGCCAGCTGGGCTAGCGGGAGGACAGAGACCCAGTACTTC
>TRBV3-1|few|TRBJ2-3|-
CASSQEAPVLTDTQYF
TGTGCCAGCAGCCAAGAAGCCCCTGTCCTAACAGATACGCAGTATTTT
>TRBV29-1|-|TRBJ2-7|TRBD2
CSVEDWGGYEQYF
TGCAGCGTTGAAGATTGGGGGGGCTACGAGCAGTACTTC
>TRBV18|-|TRBJ2-3|-
CASSPPMLSITDTQYF
TGTGCCAGCTCACCACCGATGTTGAGCATCACAGATACGCAGTATTTT
>TRBV20-1|few|TRBJ2-1|TRBD2
CSARDIEVLAGVSSYNEQFF
TGCAGTGCTAGAGATATTGAGGTACTAGCGGGAGTGAGCTCCTACAATGAGCAGTTCTTC
>TRBV5-6|few|TRBJ2-5|-
CASSLGGMQETQYF
TGTGCCAGCAGCTTGGGGGGGATGCAAGAGACCCAGTACTTC
>TRBV2|many|TRBJ2-5|-
CASEQTPYQETQYF
TGTGCCAGCGAACAGACGCCGTACCAAGAGACCCAGTACTTC
>TRBV11-2|-|TRBJ1-5|-
CASSRGSQPQHF
TGTGCCAGCAGCCGCGGTAGTCAGCCCCAGCATTTT
>TRBV28|many|TRBJ2-5|-
CASSLLYQETQYF
TGTGCCAGCAGTTTACTTTACCAAGAGACCCAGTACTTC
>TRBV20-1|few|TRBJ2-7|-
CSARDDLRVWEQYF
TGCAGTGCTAGAGATGATCTGAGGGTTTGGGAGCAGTACTTC
>TRBV27|many|TRBJ1-1|-
CASSPYPMNTEAFF
TGTGCCAGCAGCCCCTACCCTATGAACACTGAAGCTTTCTTT
>TRBV7-6|-|TRBJ2-2|TRBD1
CASSFRETGAGELFF
TGTGCCAGCAGCTTTCGGGAAACAGGGGCCGGGGAGCTGTTTTTT
>TRBV18|many|TRBJ2-3|-
CASPWVLRRDTQYF
TGTGCCAGCCCGTGGGTCCTTAGGAGGGATACGCAGTATTTT
>TRBV27|-|TRBJ2-1|TRBD2
CASSLPGRAYNEQFF
TGTGCCAGCAGTTTACCCGGGAGGGCCTACAATGAGCAGTTCTTC
>TRBV12-3/TRBV12-4|many|TRBJ1-1|-
CASSLGTHGSGTEAFF
TGTGCCAGCAGTTTAGGAACACACGGATCGGGAACTGAAGCTTTCTTT
>TRBV28|many|TRBJ2-1|TRBD1
CASSIMTGGYNEQFF
TGTGCCAGCAGTATCATGACAGGGGGGTACAATGAGCAGTTCTTC
>TRBV20-1|-|TRBJ2-1|-
CSAKKLGFFEQFF
TGCAGTGCTAAAAAACTAGGTTTTTTTGAGCAGTTCTTC
>TRBV7-9|-|TRBJ1-2|TRBD1
CASSFTGENYGYTF
TGTGCCAGCAGCTTTACAGGGGAGAACTATGGCTACACCTTC
>TRBV19|-|TRBJ2-1|-
CASSNRDNEQFF
TGTGCCAGTAGTAACCGGGACAATGAGCAGTTCTTC
>TRBV7-9|-|TRBJ2-7|-
CASSLNWENYEQYF
TGTGCCAGCAGCCTTAACTGGGAGAATTACGAGCAGTACTTC